In its sample, the clone carrying this T cell receptor (beta chain) was seen many times. This record comes from a study of T cells in Graves' hyperthyroidism and ophthalmopathy. Newly diagnosed hyperthyroidism, duration under 2 months, in patients aged 18 to 65. Using RNA transcripts as the source, TCR beta CDR3 regions were amplified. HTBI primers were the set used in a first-round RT-PCR of the TCR CDR3. MiXCR was run by TCRdb on the multiplex PCR reads, yielding one entry per CDR3 protein. The sample lists 300,000 to 350,000 distinct CDR3 sequences, around 20% occurring once. The germline V and J ends were trimmed by 1 base and 8 bases, with 6 bases remaining between them. The CDR3 has 13 residues.

The sample taken for sequencing was blood. This rearrangement joins TRBV12-3 or TRBV12-4 to TRBJ1-6; the D is unclear. The sequence was collected from a woman between 50 and 59 years old with Graves' hyperthyroidism. CDR3 loop: CASSLGGDSPLHF. The CDR3 DNA sequence: TGTGCCAGCAGTTTAGGTGGGGATTCACCCCTCCACTTT.